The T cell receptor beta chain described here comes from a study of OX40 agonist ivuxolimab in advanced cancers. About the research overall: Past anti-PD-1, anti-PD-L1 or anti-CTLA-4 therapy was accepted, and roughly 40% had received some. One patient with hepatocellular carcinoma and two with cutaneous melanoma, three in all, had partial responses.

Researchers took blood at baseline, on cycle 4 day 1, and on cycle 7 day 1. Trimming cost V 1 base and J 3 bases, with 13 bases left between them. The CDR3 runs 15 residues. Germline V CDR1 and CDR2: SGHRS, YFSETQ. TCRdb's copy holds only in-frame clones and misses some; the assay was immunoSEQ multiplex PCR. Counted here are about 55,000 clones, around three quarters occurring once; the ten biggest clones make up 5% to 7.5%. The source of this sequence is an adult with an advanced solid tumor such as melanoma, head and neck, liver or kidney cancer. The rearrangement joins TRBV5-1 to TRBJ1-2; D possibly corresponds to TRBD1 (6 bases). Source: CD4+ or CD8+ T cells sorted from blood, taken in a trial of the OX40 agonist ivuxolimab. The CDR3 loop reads CASSLLSGVDYGYTF. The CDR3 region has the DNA TGCGCCAGCAGCTTGTTGTCAGGGGTAGACTATGGCTACACCTTC.